These 15 T cell receptor beta chains share one sample of origin, sequenced in a study of CD8+CD57+ T cells in acquired aplastic anemia. Genomic DNA served as template for TCR beta VDJ and CDR3 profiling. Each CDR3 protein is one row after TCRdb ran MiXCR on the reads. Among about half a million distinct CDR3 sequences listed, more than 25% were seen once. Whoever was chosen for sequencing had shown CD8+CD57+ cell expansion by flow cytometry. The sequencing input was sorted CD4+, CD8+, or CD8+CD57+ T cells (not recorded which) from PBMCs. These receptors originate from a human donor with aplastic anemia.

V and J are TRBV5-6 and TRBJ2-7; a possible D gene is TRBD1 (6 bases). This CDR3 contains 15 residues. Germline CDR1 and CDR2: SGHDT and YYEEEE. Between the trimmed V and J ends, which lost 3 bases and 7 bases, there was a span of 20 bases. In DNA, the CDR3 is TGTGCCAGCAGCTGGGACCGGGGCAGGGGCGGAGAGCAGTACTTC. Protein sequence: CASSWDRGRGGEQYF. Variable domain in full (rest from reference TRBV5-6 and TRBJ2-7): DAGVTQSPTHLIKTRGQQVTLRCSPKSGHDTVSWYQQALGQGPQFIFQYYEEEERQRGNFPDRFSGHQFPNYSSELNVNALLLGDSALYLCASSWDRGRGGEQYFGPGTRLTVT.

Many counts were recorded for this clonotype. V gene TRBV19 combines with J gene TRBJ1-1; no reliable D call. Trimming left V 3 bases short and J 1 base short, with 9 bases between. The CDR3 spans 14 residues. In germline, CDR1 is LNHDA, CDR2 SQIVND (reference sequence). This chain's CDR3 is CASSISSANTEAFF. CDR3 bases: TGTGCCAGTAGTATCTCGTCAGCGAACACTGAAGCTTTCTTT.

This clonotype turned up a few times. This chain links TRBV20-1 with TRBJ1-1; a weak D match, TRBD1 (6 bases). Germline lookup yields CDR1 DFQATT and CDR2 SNEGSKA (reference sequence). The CDR3 consists of 16 residues. V lost 7 bases and J 6 bases, leaving 27 bases between the germline ends. The DNA of the CDR3 is TGCAGTGGTAGCAGGAAGGCCGTTCAAACAGGGTCTGAAGCTTTCTTT. It yields the protein CSGSRKAVQTGSEAFF.

The V call is TRBV25-1, the J call TRBJ1-2; 12 bases match TRBD1. V gave up 4 bases and J gave up 3 bases; unmatched junction bases: 9. Germline CDR1 and CDR2: MGHDK and SYGVNS. The CDR3 spans 17 residues. CDR3 loop: CASSGTGTGGGYYGYTF. Here the CDR3 DNA reads TGTGCCAGCAGTGGGACCGGGACAGGGGGCGGGTACTATGGCTACACCTTC.

This clonotype was seen ten or more times. The chain combines TRBV19 with TRBJ2-3; maybe TRBD2 (5 bases). The CDR3 loop spans 13 amino acids. Looked up from germline, CDR1 is LNHDA and CDR2 is SQIVND (reference sequence). The V end was cut by 4 bases, the J end by 3 bases, with 8 bases between. This CDR3 reads CASSNRRTDTQYF. As DNA, the CDR3 is TGTGCCAGTAGTAATCGGAGGACAGATACGCAGTATTTT. Full variable domain (rest looked up from reference TRBV19 and TRBJ2-3): DGGITQSPKYLFRKEGQNVTLSCEQNLNHDAMYWYRQDPGQGLRLIYYSQIVNDFQKGDIAEGYSVSREKKESFPLTVTSAQKNPTAFYLCASSNRRTDTQYFGPGTRLTVL.

This clonotype was counted once. Since a much larger clone is just one base distant, this may be a read error. The chain carries TRBV11-2 and TRBJ2-3; 7 bases match TRBD1. Germline-derived CDR1 and CDR2 are SGHAT and FQNNGV. The CDR3 spans 15 residues. The J segment lost 4 bases and the V segment lost 5 bases, leaving 9 bases of the junction unmatched. CDR3 residues: CASSPEQGSADTQYF. The CDR3, as DNA: TGTGCCAGCAGCCCCGAACAGGGGAGCGCAGATACGCAGTATTTT.

V usage is TRBV19 and J usage is TRBJ1-4; D is undetermined. The CDR3 runs 16 residues. Trimming pared 7 bases from V and 6 bases from J, leaving 21 bases between. Germline CDR1 reads LNHDA; CDR2 reads SQIVND (reference sequence). CDR3 sequence (DNA): TGTGCCAGTAACTCGGTTAAACGGAAAGGGCATGAAAAACTGTTTTTT. Protein: CASNSVKRKGHEKLFF.

This clonotype has just a few counts. V is TRBV30 and J is TRBJ1-4; the match to TRBD1 covers 7 bases. V trimming: 0 bases; J trimming: 5 bases; junction bases outside the gene matches: 6. CDR3 size: 15 residues. Germline loops: CDR1 GTSNPN, CDR2 SVGIG (reference sequence). The CDR3 region has the DNA TGTGCCTGGAGTGTATGGGGACAGAGAAATGAAAAACTGTTTTTT. The encoded protein is CAWSVWGQRNEKLFF.

The V gene is TRBV20-1, the J gene TRBJ2-3; D is undetermined. The CDR3 covers 12 residues. Trimming took off 6 bases at V and 4 bases at J, with 11 bases between the two ends. Germline CDR1 and CDR2: DFQATT and SNEGSKA (reference sequence). CDR3 coding DNA: TGCAGTGCCGGACGGCCTCCAGATACGCAGTATTTT. Protein product: CSAGRPPDTQYF.

This rearrangement joins TRBV2 to TRBJ2-2; 9 bases are a match to TRBD1. The CDR3 is 14 residues long. V was pared by 8 bases and J by 5 bases, with 6 bases of the junction left unmatched. The V gene's germline CDR1 is SNHLY and CDR2 FYNNEI. The CDR3 region has the DNA TGTGCCAGCCTCGGGACAGGGCGAACCGGGGAGCTGTTTTTT. As protein: CASLGTGRTGELFF.

Many counts were recorded for this clonotype. The chain carries TRBV9 and TRBJ2-5, with D maybe TRBD2 (5 bases). Between the trimmed V and J ends, which lost 0 bases and 1 base, there was a span of 10 bases. From germline, CDR1 is SGDLS and CDR2 YYNGEE. The CDR3 sequence is 15 residues long. The DNA for the CDR3 is TGTGCCAGCAGCGTAGATCGGGGAATCCAAGAGACCCAGTACTTC. This sequence encodes CASSVDRGIQETQYF.

V is TRBV14 and J is TRBJ2-3, with 10 nucleotides matching TRBD2. In germline, CDR1 is SGHDN, CDR2 FVKESK. This CDR3 has 13 residues. Unmatched junction bases numbered 0, after V lost 8 bases and J lost 1 base. As DNA, the CDR3 is TGTGCCAGCCTAGCGGGGGGCACAGATACGCAGTATTTT. It yields the protein CASLAGGTDTQYF.

This chain connects TRBV12-3 or TRBV12-4 to TRBJ2-2, with D perhaps TRBD1 (5 bases). Trimming pared 6 bases from V and 4 bases from J, leaving 12 bases between. The CDR3 runs to 14 residues. The CDR3 sequence: CASSADTSTGELFF. CDR3 bases: TGTGCCAGCAGCGCGGACACCTCCACCGGGGAGCTGTTTTTT.

At least ten counts were recorded for this clonotype. This chain links TRBV7-2 with TRBJ2-5, with a possible D match to TRBD2 (7 bases). V dropped 2 bases and J dropped 5 bases, with 12 bases sitting between them. Germline loops: CDR1 SGHTA, CDR2 FQGNSA. CDR3 length: 14 residues. The CDR3 reads CASSLRAGAETQYF. The DNA of the CDR3 is TGTGCCAGCAGCTTAAGGGCGGGGGCGGAGACCCAGTACTTC.

This clonotype was picked up many times. This chain joins TRBV20-1 and TRBJ1-6; D unclear. The germline gives CDR1 DFQATT, CDR2 SNEGSKA (reference sequence). Trimming left V 0 bases short and J 9 bases short, with 9 bases between. The CDR3 consists of 13 residues. The CDR3 DNA is TGCAGTGCTAGAGATTACACGACTTCACCCCTCCACTTT. Amino acid sequence: CSARDYTTSPLHF.